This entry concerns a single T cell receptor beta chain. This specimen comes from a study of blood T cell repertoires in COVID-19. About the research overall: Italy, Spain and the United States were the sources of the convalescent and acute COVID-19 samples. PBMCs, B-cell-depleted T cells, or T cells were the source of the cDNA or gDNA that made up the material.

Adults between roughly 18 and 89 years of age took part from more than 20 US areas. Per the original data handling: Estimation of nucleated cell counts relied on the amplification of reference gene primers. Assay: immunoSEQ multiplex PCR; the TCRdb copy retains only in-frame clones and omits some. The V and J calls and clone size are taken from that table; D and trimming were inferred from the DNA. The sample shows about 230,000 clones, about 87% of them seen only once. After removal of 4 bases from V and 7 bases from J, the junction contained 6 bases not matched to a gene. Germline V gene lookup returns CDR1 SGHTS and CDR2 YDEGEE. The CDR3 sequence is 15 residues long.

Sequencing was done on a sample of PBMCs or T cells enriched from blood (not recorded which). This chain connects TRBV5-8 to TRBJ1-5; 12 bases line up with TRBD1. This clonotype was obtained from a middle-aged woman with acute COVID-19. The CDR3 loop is CASSTGTGGWQPQHF. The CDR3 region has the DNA TGTGCCAGCAGCACCGGGACAGGGGGCTGGCAGCCCCAGCATTTT. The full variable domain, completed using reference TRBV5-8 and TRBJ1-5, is EAGVTQSPTHLIKTRGQQATLRCSPISGHTSVYWYQQALGLGLQFLLWYDEGEERNRGNFPPRFSGRQFPNYSSELNVNALELEDSALYLCASSTGTGGWQPQHFGDGTRLSIL.